This T cell receptor (beta chain) was recovered during a study of blood T cell repertoires in COVID-19. About the study: COVID-19 samples from acute and convalescent phases originated in the United States, Italy and Spain. The cDNA or gDNA used as material had been derived from T cells, B-cell-depleted T cells, or PBMCs.

V was pared by 6 bases and J by 0 bases, with 6 bases of the junction left unmatched. The germline gives CDR1 SGHTA, CDR2 FQGTGA. This CDR3 has 15 amino acids. Clones were sequenced by immunoSEQ multiplex PCR, and TCRdb holds only the in-frame ones, with some missing. The table has 180,000 or so clones, around 85% seen once; the top ten hold approximately 8.9%. This clonotype originated in a woman aged 60-75 years with acute or convalescent COVID-19. The chain is built from TRBV7-3 and TRBJ1-2; 8 bases map to TRBD1. The sequenced material came from peripheral blood. DNA for the CDR3: TGTGCCAGCAGTCCGACAGGGGATGCTAACTATGGCTACACCTTC. Translating gives CASSPTGDANYGYTF.